These 29 T cell receptor beta chains came from one sample sequenced in a study of control samples from healthy donors and cancer patients. The table came from immunoSEQ multiplex PCR; TCRdb's copy has only in-frame clones and leaves some out. The sample lists some 130,000 clones; roughly 92% were seen once. The sequencing input was blood. The receptors were gathered from a man aged 25-45 years in good health.

In DNA, the CDR3 is TGTGCCATCGGGGCCCTAGCGGGAGGAAGTACCGGGGAGCTGTTTTTT. It translates to CAIGALAGGSTGELFF. The chain has TRBV10-3 and TRBJ2-2; 11 bases map to TRBD2. This CDR3 region has 16 residues. J lost 5 bases, V lost 8 bases, and 10 bases had no gene match. Germline CDR1 is ENHRY and CDR2 is SYGVKD.

This sequence joins TRBV12-5 and TRBJ2-1, with 7 bases fitting TRBD1. This CDR3 has 16 residues. Germline CDR1 reads LGHNT; CDR2 reads FRNRAP. The V segment lost 3 bases and the J segment 3 bases; nucleotides outside the gene matches: 8. Written as DNA, the CDR3 is TGTGCTAGTGGTTTCCCGGACAGGAGTCGCTACAATGAGCAGTTCTTC. This encodes CASGFPDRSRYNEQFF.

This clone was picked up one time. This chain joins TRBV6-8 and TRBJ2-2, with 8 bases fitting TRBD1. This CDR3 is built from 15 residues. From germline, CDR1 is MNHGY and CDR2 SAAAGT. Unmatched junction bases numbered 5, after V lost 5 bases and J lost 3 bases. The CDR3 DNA is TGTGCCAGCAGTCCTGGGACAGGTGACACCGGGGAGCTGTTTTTT. Translation gives CASSPGTGDTGELFF.

The chain combines TRBV19 with TRBJ2-7; tentatively, D is TRBD1 (5 bases). There are 14 residues in the CDR3. The germline gives CDR1 LNHDA, CDR2 SQIVND (reference sequence). Trimming left V 1 base short and J 3 bases short, with 10 bases between. The CDR3 region is CASSIVQGFYEQYF. The DNA of the CDR3 is TGTGCCAGTAGTATAGTTCAGGGTTTCTACGAGCAGTACTTC.

This clone was observed a single time. The chain couples TRBV6-1 to TRBJ1-4; tentatively, D is TRBD1 (6 bases). CDR3 length equals 18 residues. Trimming took 2 bases from V and 3 from J, leaving 19 bases between them. The germline gives CDR1 MNHNS, CDR2 SASEGT. CDR3 sequence: CASSEFVVRGQSNEKLFF. The CDR3, as DNA: TGTGCCAGCAGTGAATTCGTGGTTCGTGGACAGTCTAATGAAAAACTGTTTTTT.

The chain combines TRBV12-5 with TRBJ2-1, with no clear D. The ends were cut back, 0 bases at V and 6 bases at J, with 21 bases in the middle. CDR1 and CDR2 (germline): LGHNT, FRNRAP. The CDR3 totals 18 residues. Here the CDR3 DNA reads TGTGCTAGTGGTTTGGTACTTGAGCGCCGATATGGCTCCAATGAGCAGTTCTTC. Encoded protein: CASGLVLERRYGSNEQFF.

This chain connects TRBV12-1 to TRBJ2-3; the D call of TRBD2 is as the table states it, not checked on the DNA. TRBV12-1 is described as a pseudogene. The CDR3 runs 17 residues. CDR3 nucleotide sequence: TGTGCCAGCAGCCCCGGGACTCGACGACTAACCACAGATACGCAGTATTTT. This gives the protein CASSPGTRRLTTDTQYF.

The chain uses TRBV7-9 and TRBJ1-5; D perhaps matches TRBD1 (5 bases). This CDR3 region has 14 residues. The V and J ends lost 5 bases and 5 bases respectively, with 13 bases between them. CDR1 and CDR2 from the germline V gene are SEHNR and FQNEAQ (reference sequence). For the CDR3, the DNA is TGTGCCAGCAGCCCGCAGGGCTTCGATCAGCCCCAGCATTTT. Protein product: CASSPQGFDQPQHF.

The CDR3 nucleotides are TGTGCCAGCGCGTTAGCCAAAAACATTCAGTACTTC. Translated, it gives CASALAKNIQYF. The chain employs TRBV2 and TRBJ2-4; no reliable D call. Germline lookup yields CDR1 SNHLY and CDR2 FYNNEI. Trimming left V 8 bases short and J 0 bases short, with 5 bases between. The CDR3 is 12 residues long.

The rearrangement links TRBV9 to TRBJ2-3; D is possibly TRBD2 (5 bases). The CDR3 covers 16 residues. CDR1 is SGDLS and CDR2 is YYNGEE in the germline V gene. The V end was cut by 4 bases, the J end by 0 bases, with 15 bases between. CDR3: CASSPQSRTSTDTQYF. DNA for the CDR3: TGTGCCAGCAGCCCCCAGTCAAGGACTAGCACAGATACGCAGTATTTT.

The rearrangement joins TRBV27 to TRBJ2-7; TRBD1 is a possible D gene (7 bases). This CDR3 is 15 amino acids long. CDR1 is MNHEY and CDR2 is SMNVEV in the germline V gene (reference sequence). Trimming removed 6 bases from V and 7 bases from J, with 22 bases in between. Here the CDR3 reads CASSKGALGGSEQYF. CDR3 DNA: TGTGCCAGCAGCAAGGGGGCCTTGGGAGGCTCGGAGCAGTACTTC.

The chain employs TRBV24-1 and TRBJ2-1; TRBD2 might be the D (5 bases). The germline V and J ends were trimmed by 3 bases and 5 bases, with 19 bases remaining between them. The V gene's germline CDR1 is KGHDR and CDR2 SFDVKD. CDR3 length: 17 amino acids. The CDR3 DNA is TGTGCCACCAGTGATAAAAAGCGGAGAAGATCTGACAATGAGCAGTTCTTC. It translates to CATSDKKRRRSDNEQFF.

CDR3 in amino acids: CASSLRAGLHSPLHF. The DNA for the CDR3 is TGTGCCAGCAGTTTAAGGGCAGGTTTGCATTCACCCCTCCACTTT. The chain has TRBV28 and TRBJ1-6; unclear D gene. Trimming cost V 2 bases and J 8 bases, with 13 bases left between them. Germline CDR1 MDHEN, CDR2 SYDVKM. This CDR3 spans 15 amino acids.

V is TRBV5-5 and J is TRBJ2-1; weak D call: TRBD2 (6 bases). The germline V gene encodes CDR1 SGHKS and CDR2 YYEKEE (reference sequence). The CDR3 length is 16 residues. Trimming stripped 0 bases from V and 2 bases from J, with 12 bases between. CDR3 bases: TGTGCCAGCAGCTTGGGCATCCAGCGGGCCTACAATGAGCAGTTCTTC. Translated, it gives CASSLGIQRAYNEQFF.

The V gene is TRBV19, the J gene TRBJ1-6; D remains ambiguous. Germline V lookup: CDR1 LNHDA, CDR2 SQIVND (reference sequence). V lost 4 bases and J 0 bases, leaving 7 bases between the germline ends. CDR3 length: 15 amino acids. CDR3 region: CASSTGSSYNSPLHF. CDR3 DNA: TGTGCCAGTAGTACCGGGAGCTCCTATAATTCACCCCTCCACTTT.

This chain links TRBV10-3 with TRBJ1-4; unclear D gene. V lost 3 bases and J lost 0, with 14 bases in between. The CDR3 is 17 amino acids. The germline gives CDR1 ENHRY, CDR2 SYGVKD. The CDR3 loop is CAISDSLGVATNEKLFF. CDR3 nucleotide sequence: TGTGCCATCAGTGATTCCCTTGGGGTCGCAACTAATGAAAAACTGTTTTTT.

In this sample, this clone turned up once. The chain is built from TRBV3-1 (or the pseudogene TRBV3-2) and TRBJ2-1, with TRBD2 identical over 7 bases. There are 13 residues in the CDR3. Germline V gene data show CDR1 as LGHDT and CDR2 as YNNKEL (reference sequence). The V and J ends lost 4 bases and 4 bases, in that order; junction bases with no gene match: 1. The CDR3 region has the DNA TGTGCCAGCAGCCCGCGGGGGTACAATGAGCAGTTCTTC. Encoded protein: CASSPRGYNEQFF.

V usage is TRBV12-3 or TRBV12-4 and J usage is TRBJ1-6; D unresolved. The CDR3 is 13 amino acids. Between the trimmed V and J ends, which lost 6 bases and 10 bases, there was a span of 13 bases. The CDR3 nucleotides are TGTGCCAGCAGCACCCTAGCCGCCTCACCCCTCCACTTT. It specifies CASSTLAASPLHF.

The chain links TRBV2 to TRBJ1-5; D call uncertain. The germline CDR1 and CDR2 sequences are SNHLY and FYNNEI. The CDR3 loop spans 14 amino acids. The germline V and J ends were trimmed by 3 bases and 7 bases, with 13 bases remaining between them. Here the CDR3 DNA reads TGTGCCAGCAGTGATACGAATTTGAGGCAGCCCCAGCATTTT. Protein product: CASSDTNLRQPQHF.

CDR3 sequence: CATWDRDNQPQHF. DNA of the CDR3: TGTGCCACCTGGGACAGGGATAATCAGCCCCAGCATTTT. The chain is built from TRBV28 and TRBJ1-5, with TRBD1 identical over 9 bases. The CDR3 is 13 amino acids. The V gene's germline CDR1 is MDHEN and CDR2 SYDVKM. With 10 bases clipped from V and 4 bases from J, the junction kept 5 bases outside the gene matches.

The chain carries TRBV20-1 and TRBJ2-1, with D unclear. The length of the CDR3 is 10 residues. Trimming stripped 3 bases from V and 9 bases from J, with 6 bases between. The germline V gene has CDR1 DFQATT and CDR2 SNEGSKA (reference sequence). CDR3 DNA: TGCAGTGCTAGTATGCGTGAGCAGTTCTTC. It encodes CSASMREQFF.

The chain recombines TRBV27 with TRBJ1-6; D may be TRBD1 (6 bases). The CDR3 totals 18 residues. V lost 4 bases to trimming and J lost 1 base, with 17 bases between them. Germline assignment: CDR1 MNHEY and CDR2 SMNVEV (reference sequence). This CDR3 is CASSSQGTYKSYNSPLHF. Written as DNA, the CDR3 is TGTGCCAGCAGTTCGCAGGGGACCTACAAGTCCTATAATTCACCCCTCCACTTT.

This clone was observed a single time. The rearrangement uses TRBV19 and TRBJ2-5, with 7 nucleotides matching TRBD2. The germline gives CDR1 LNHDA, CDR2 SQIVND (reference sequence). The CDR3 extends over 15 amino acids. Germline trimming cut 6 bases from V and 5 bases from J; bases unmatched to any gene: 12. DNA for the CDR3: TGTGCCAGTAGCATAAAGCGGGATTGGGGGGAGACCCAGTACTTC. The encoded protein is CASSIKRDWGETQYF.

CDR3 bases: TGTGCCAGCAGCGTAGATGAATTGTTTGGGGGGGCTACGACTAGCGGGGATTACAATGAGCAGTTCTTC. Protein sequence: CASSVDELFGGATTSGDYNEQFF. The chain couples TRBV9 to TRBJ2-1; 11 bases agree with TRBD2. Looked up from germline, CDR1 is SGDLS and CDR2 is YYNGEE. The CDR3 has 23 residues. V gave up 0 bases and J gave up 4 bases; unmatched junction bases: 24.

This clone was seen more than once but under ten times. The CDR3 here is CASSLSVMNTEAFF. The CDR3 bases are TGCGCCAGCAGTTTGAGTGTCATGAACACTGAAGCTTTCTTT. The rearrangement joins TRBV5-1 to TRBJ1-1; D not resolved. CDR1 and CDR2 (germline): SGHRS, YFSETQ. V gave up 5 bases and J gave up 0 bases, with 11 bases separating them. The CDR3 runs to 14 residues.

This chain links TRBV7-8 with TRBJ1-6; D is possibly TRBD1 (5 bases). CDR1 is SGHVS, CDR2 FQNEAQ, per germline. The V end was cut by 0 bases, the J end by 9 bases, with 12 bases between. The CDR3 spans 15 residues. The CDR3 spells CASSLAPGQGSPLHF. The CDR3 nucleotides are TGTGCCAGCAGCTTAGCGCCGGGGCAGGGTTCACCCCTCCACTTT.

The chain joins TRBV7-8 to TRBJ2-1; TRBD1 agrees at 10 bases. J was trimmed by 6 bases and V by 4 bases; bases with no gene match: 12. The CDR3 has 17 residues. Per germline, CDR1 SGHVS and CDR2 FQNEAQ. CDR3 sequence (DNA): TGTGCCAGCAGCTGGACGACCGGGACAGGGGCGACCAATGAGCAGTTCTTC. As protein: CASSWTTGTGATNEQFF.

The CDR3 loop reads CASSLLRTGGSPLHF. For the CDR3, the DNA is TGTGCCAGCAGTTTATTGCGGACAGGGGGCTCACCCCTCCACTTT. V usage is TRBV28 and J usage is TRBJ1-6, with 11 bases matching TRBD1. Per the germline V gene, CDR1 is MDHEN and CDR2 is SYDVKM. CDR3 length equals 15 residues. V lost 1 base, J lost 10 bases, and 3 bases stayed unmatched.

This chain joins TRBV28 and TRBJ1-1; TRBD1 is a possible D gene (5 bases). V was clipped by 3 bases and J by 0 bases, with 14 bases between them. CDR3 length: 16 residues. The germline V gene has CDR1 MDHEN and CDR2 SYDVKM. The CDR3 loop reads CASSFGSGTMNTEAFF. In nucleotides, the CDR3 is TGTGCCAGCAGTTTCGGGTCAGGGACCATGAACACTGAAGCTTTCTTT.